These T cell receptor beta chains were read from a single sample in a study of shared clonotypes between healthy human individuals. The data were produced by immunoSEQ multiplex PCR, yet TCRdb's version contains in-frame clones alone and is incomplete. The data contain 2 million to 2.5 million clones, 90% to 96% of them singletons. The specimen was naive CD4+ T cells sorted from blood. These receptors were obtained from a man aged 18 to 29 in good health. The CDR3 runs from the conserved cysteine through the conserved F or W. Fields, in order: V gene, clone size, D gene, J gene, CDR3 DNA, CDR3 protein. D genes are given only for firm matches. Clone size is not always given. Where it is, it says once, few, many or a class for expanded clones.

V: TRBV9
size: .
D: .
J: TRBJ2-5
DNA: TGTGCCAGCAGCGTAGGGGACTCCCCAGCTGAAGCCCAGTACTTC
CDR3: CASSVGDSPAEAQYF

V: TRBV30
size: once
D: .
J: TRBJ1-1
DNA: TGTGCCTGGAGAAGGGGGGAGACTGAAGCTTTCTTT
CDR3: CAWRRGETEAFF

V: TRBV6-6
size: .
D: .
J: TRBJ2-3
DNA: TGTGCCAGCAGGATCTTTCATGGCACAGATACGCAGTATTTT
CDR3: CASRIFHGTDTQYF

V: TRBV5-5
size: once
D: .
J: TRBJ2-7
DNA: TGTGCCAGCAGCATTCAGGACGAGCAGTACTTC
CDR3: CASSIQDEQYF

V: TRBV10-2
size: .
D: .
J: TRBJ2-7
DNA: TGCGCCAGCAGACCGAGGGACTTCTCCTACGAGCAGTACTTC
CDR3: CASRPRDFSYEQYF

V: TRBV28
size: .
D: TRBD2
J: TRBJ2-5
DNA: TGTGCCAGCAGTGGGACTAGCGCCTGGGAAGAGACCCAGTACTTC
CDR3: CASSGTSAWEETQYF

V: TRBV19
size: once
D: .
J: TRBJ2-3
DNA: TGTGCCAGTAGTATTGATCGGGGAGATACGCAGTATTTT
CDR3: CASSIDRGDTQYF

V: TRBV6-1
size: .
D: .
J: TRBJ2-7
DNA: TGTGCCAGCAGTGTGGCAGAGAGGTACGAGCAGTACTTC
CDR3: CASSVAERYEQYF

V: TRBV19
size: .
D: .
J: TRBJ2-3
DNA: TGTGCCAGTAGTATTGGAACGGGGAGCACAGATACGCAGTATTTT
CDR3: CASSIGTGSTDTQYF

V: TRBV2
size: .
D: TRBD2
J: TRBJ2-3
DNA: TGTGCCAGCAGCCCTCAGCGGGGGAAAGGGGATACGCAGTATTTT
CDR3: CASSPQRGKGDTQYF

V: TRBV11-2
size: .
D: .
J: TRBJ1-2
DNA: TGTGCCAGCAGCCCAACGGACCCTAACTATGGCTACACCTTC
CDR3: CASSPTDPNYGYTF

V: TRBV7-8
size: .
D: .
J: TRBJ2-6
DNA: TGTGCCAGCAGCTTAATCCTCGGCCGTACTAGCCCTGGGGCCAACGTCCTGACTTTC
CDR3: CASSLILGRTSPGANVLTF

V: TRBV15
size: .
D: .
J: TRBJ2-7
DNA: TGTGCCACCAGCAGGCACAGGGTCGGGTACGAGCAGTACTTC
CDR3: CATSRHRVGYEQYF

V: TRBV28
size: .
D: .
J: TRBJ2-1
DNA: TGTGCCAGCATGAAATGGACGGCCCGAAACAGCTCCTACAATGAGCAGTTCTTC
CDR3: CASMKWTARNSSYNEQFF

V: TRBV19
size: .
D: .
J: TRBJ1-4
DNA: TGTGCCAGTAGTACCTACAGAGCAACTAATGAAAAACTGTTTTTT
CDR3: CASSTYRATNEKLFF

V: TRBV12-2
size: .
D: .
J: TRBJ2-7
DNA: TGTGCAAGTCGCTTACTAACAGGGCAGGGTTACGAGCAGTACTTC
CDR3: CASRLLTGQGYEQYF

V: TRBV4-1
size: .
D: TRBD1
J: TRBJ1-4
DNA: TGCGCCAGCAGCCAAGAAGGACAGGGCTCGGAAAAACTGTTTTTT
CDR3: CASSQEGQGSEKLFF

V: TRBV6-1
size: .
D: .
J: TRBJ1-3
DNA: TGTGCCAGCCAGGGGTTCTCTGGAAACACCATATATTTT
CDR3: CASQGFSGNTIYF

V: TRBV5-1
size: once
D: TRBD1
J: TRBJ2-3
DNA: TGCGCCAGCAGCCGCCGGGACAGGCTAACAGGGGCAGATACGCAGTATTTT
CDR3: CASSRRDRLTGADTQYF

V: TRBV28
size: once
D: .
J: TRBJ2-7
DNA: TGTGCCAGCAGCCCAGATTGGCCCTACGAGCAGTACTTC
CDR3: CASSPDWPYEQYF

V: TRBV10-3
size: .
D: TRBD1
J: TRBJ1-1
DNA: TGTGCCATCAGTGGACAGGGGGCATCGAACACTGAAGCTTTCTTT
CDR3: CAISGQGASNTEAFF

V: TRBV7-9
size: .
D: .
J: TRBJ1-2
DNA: TGTGCCAGCAGCTTAGCGGGGGACTATAACTATGGCTACACCTTC
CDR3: CASSLAGDYNYGYTF

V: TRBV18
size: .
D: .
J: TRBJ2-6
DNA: TGTGCCAGCTCACCACTAGACTCTGGGGCCAACGTCCTGACTTTC
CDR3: CASSPLDSGANVLTF

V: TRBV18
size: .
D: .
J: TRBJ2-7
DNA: TGTGCCAGCTCACCACAGGAATACGAGCAGTACTTC
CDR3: CASSPQEYEQYF

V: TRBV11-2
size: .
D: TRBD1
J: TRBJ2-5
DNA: TGTGCCAGCAGCTCCCGGACAGGGGTGGAGACCCAGTACTTC
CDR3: CASSSRTGVETQYF

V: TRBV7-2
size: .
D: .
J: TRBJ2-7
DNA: TGTGCCAGCAGCTTAGTAAGAGAGCAGTACTTC
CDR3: CASSLVREQYF

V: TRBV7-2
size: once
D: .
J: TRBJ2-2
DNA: TGTGCCAGCAGCCCTGGATCCGGATCAACCGGGGAGCTGTTTTTT
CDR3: CASSPGSGSTGELFF

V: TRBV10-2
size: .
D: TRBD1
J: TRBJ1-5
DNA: TGCGCCAGCAGTGACTCGGACAGGGGTTCTCAGCCCCAGCATTTT
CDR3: CASSDSDRGSQPQHF

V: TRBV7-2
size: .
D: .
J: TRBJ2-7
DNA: TGTGCCAGCAGGCTAGGACACGGCCCCTACGAGCAGTACTTC
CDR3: CASRLGHGPYEQYF

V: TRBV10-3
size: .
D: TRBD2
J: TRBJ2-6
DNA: TGTGCCATCAGTGAGTCGACTAGCGGGAGTGGGGCCAACGTCCTGACTTTC
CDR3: CAISESTSGSGANVLTF

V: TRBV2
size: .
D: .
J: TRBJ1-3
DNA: TGTGCCAGCAGTCCCCAGGAGAGCTCTGGAAACACCATATATTTT
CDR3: CASSPQESSGNTIYF

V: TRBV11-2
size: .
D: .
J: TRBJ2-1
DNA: TGTGCCAGCAGCTTAGTCGGTGGCCGGTTCTCCTACAATGAGCAGTTCTTC
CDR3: CASSLVGGRFSYNEQFF

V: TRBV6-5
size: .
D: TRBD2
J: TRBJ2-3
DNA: TGTGCCAGCAAGCGGGGACTAGCGGGACCAGATACGCAGTATTTT
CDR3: CASKRGLAGPDTQYF

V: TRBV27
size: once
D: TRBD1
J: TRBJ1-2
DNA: TGTGCCAGCAGTTTCAGGCAGGGGGGCGGTGGCTACACCTTC
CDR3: CASSFRQGGGGYTF

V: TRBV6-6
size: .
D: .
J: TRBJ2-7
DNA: TGTGCCAGCAGTGTCCGAACAGGGCGCTCATACGACGAGCAGTACTTC
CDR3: CASSVRTGRSYDEQYF

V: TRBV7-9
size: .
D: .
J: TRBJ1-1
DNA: TGTGCCAGCAGCTTAGCGGGCGTCACTGAAGCTTTCTTT
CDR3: CASSLAGVTEAFF

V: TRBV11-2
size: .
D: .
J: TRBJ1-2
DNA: TGTGCCAGCAGCTCCACCGGTTCGGCATTCTATGGCTACACCTTC
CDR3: CASSSTGSAFYGYTF

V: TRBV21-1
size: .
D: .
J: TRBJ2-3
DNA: TGTGCCAGCACCGATAAGGGACAGATCGACGCAGATACGCAGTATTTT
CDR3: CASTDKGQIDADTQYF

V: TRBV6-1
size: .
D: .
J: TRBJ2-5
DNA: TGTGCCAGCAGGGTTTCGGAGACCCAGTACTTC
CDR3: CASRVSETQYF

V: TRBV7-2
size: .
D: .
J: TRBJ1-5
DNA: TGTGCCAGCAGTCCCGCCTACGGAGTCAATCAGCCCCAGCATTTT
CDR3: CASSPAYGVNQPQHF

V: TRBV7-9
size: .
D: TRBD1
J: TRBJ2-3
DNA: TGTGCCAGCAGCTTACGAGGGACAGGGATAACAGATACGCAGTATTTT
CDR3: CASSLRGTGITDTQYF

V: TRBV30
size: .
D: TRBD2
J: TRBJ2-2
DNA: TGTGGTGCGGGGGCGAACACCGGGGAGCTGTTTTTT
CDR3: CGAGANTGELFF

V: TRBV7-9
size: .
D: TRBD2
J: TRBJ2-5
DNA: TGTGCCAGCAGCTGGACTAGCGTGGAGACCCAGTACTTC
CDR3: CASSWTSVETQYF

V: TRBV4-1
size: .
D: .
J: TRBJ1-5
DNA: TGCGCCAGCAGCCACCGCGCGGGGGGGACTAGCAATCAGCCCCAGCATTTT
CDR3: CASSHRAGGTSNQPQHF

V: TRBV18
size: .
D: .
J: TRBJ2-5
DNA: TGTGCCAGCTCACCCCTCTCCACTACAGAGACCCAGTACTTC
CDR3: CASSPLSTTETQYF

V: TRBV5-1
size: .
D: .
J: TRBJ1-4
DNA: TGCGCCAGCAGCTTGGAGGGCAGAGGTAATGAAAAACTGTTTTTT
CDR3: CASSLEGRGNEKLFF

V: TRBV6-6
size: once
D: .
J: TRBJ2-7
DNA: TGTGCCAGCAGTCCCCGGACTAGGGGGATCTACGAGCAGTACTTC
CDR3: CASSPRTRGIYEQYF

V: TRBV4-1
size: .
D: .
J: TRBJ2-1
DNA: TGCGCCAGCAGCCAAGTCCCTACACTCACTGGCGGCAATGAGCAGTTCTTC
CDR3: CASSQVPTLTGGNEQFF

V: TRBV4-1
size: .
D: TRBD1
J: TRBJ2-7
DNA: TGCGCCAGCAGCCCCCGACAGGGGTATTCCTACGAGCAGTACTTC
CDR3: CASSPRQGYSYEQYF

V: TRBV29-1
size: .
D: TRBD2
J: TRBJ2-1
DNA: TGCAGCGTTGCGTCGCTAGCGGGGGGGATCAATGAGCAGTTCTTC
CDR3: CSVASLAGGINEQFF

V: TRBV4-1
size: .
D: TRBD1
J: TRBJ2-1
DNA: TGCGCCAGCAGCCGGGGACAGGGGTACTACAATGAGCAGTTCTTC
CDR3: CASSRGQGYYNEQFF

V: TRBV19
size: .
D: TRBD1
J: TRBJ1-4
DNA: TGTGCCTCAAGGACAGGAGGCGAAAAACTGTTTTTT
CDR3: CASRTGGEKLFF

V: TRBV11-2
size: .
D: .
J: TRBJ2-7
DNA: TGTGCCAGCAGCTTAGATCGGTTAGGGGGCTACGAGCAGTACTTC
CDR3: CASSLDRLGGYEQYF

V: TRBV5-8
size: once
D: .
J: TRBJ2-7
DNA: TGTGCCAGCAGTCTACACGGGGACAAGCAGTACTTC
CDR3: CASSLHGDKQYF